This passage covers 14 T cell receptor beta chains from one sample sequenced in a study of a mutant IDH1 vaccine in newly diagnosed glioma. The time point: week 23, last vaccination. A single vaccine dose contained 300 ug of mutant IDH1 20-mer peptide, and topical imiquimod was used with it. Their antigens are not known. TCRdb's table, derived via immunoSEQ multiplex PCR, lists solely in-frame clones and lacks some. The profile shows approximately 50,000 clones, more than 75% of them singletons. The material was PBMCs, obtained from a glioma patient whose treatment included an IDH1 peptide vaccine. These TCRs come from a man aged 35-49 years with glioma.

About this clone: Other nucleotide sequences from this sample produce the same CDR3. The chain combines TRBV28 with TRBJ2-5; 7 bases fit TRBD2. With 3 bases clipped from V and 2 bases from J, the junction kept 6 bases outside the gene matches. This CDR3 has 15 residues. Germline CDR1 MDHEN, CDR2 SYDVKM. CDR3 in DNA: TGTGCCAGCAGTTTCTCTAGCGGTGGTCAAGAGACCCAGTACTTC. This translates into CASSFSSGGQETQYF.

The chain uses TRBV6-6 and TRBJ1-5; D not certain. The CDR3 runs 14 residues. CDR1 and CDR2 (germline): MNHNY, SVGAGI (reference sequence). V lost 6 bases and J lost 0, with 9 bases in between. Here the CDR3 reads CASSPHYSNQPQHF. CDR3 sequence (DNA): TGTGCCAGCAGCCCGCATTATAGCAATCAGCCCCAGCATTTT.

The rearrangement links TRBV5-1 to TRBJ2-7; the match to TRBD2 covers 7 bases. The CDR3 has 16 amino acids. The ends lost 0 bases at V and 2 bases at J; junction bases unmatched: 8. The germline gives CDR1 SGHRS, CDR2 YFSETQ. The CDR3 sequence: CASSLGGTNNAYEQYF. The CDR3 bases are TGCGCCAGCAGCTTGGGTGGGACTAATAACGCCTACGAGCAGTACTTC.

The chain recombines TRBV7-9 with TRBJ2-7; maybe TRBD2 (6 bases). The CDR3 spans 14 residues. The germline CDR1 and CDR2 sequences are SEHNR and FQNEAQ (reference sequence). Trimming cost V 3 bases and J 2 bases, with 11 bases left between them. The CDR3 here is CASSFFGGTYEQYF. The CDR3 DNA sequence: TGTGCCAGCAGCTTTTTTGGCGGGACCTACGAGCAGTACTTC. Full variable domain (rest looked up from reference TRBV7-9 and TRBJ2-7): DTGVSQNPRHKITKRGQNVTFRCDPISEHNRLYWYRQTLGQGPEFLTYFQNEAQLEKSRLLSDRFSAERPKGSFSTLEIQRTEQGDSAMYLCASSFFGGTYEQYFGPGTRLTVT.

This clone was seen only a few times. This chain connects TRBV11-1 to TRBJ2-1; TRBD2 might be the D (6 bases). CDR1 is SGHAT, CDR2 FQDESV, per germline (reference sequence). This CDR3 region has 14 residues. Trimming left V 2 bases short and J 10 bases short, with 15 bases between. For the CDR3, the DNA is TGTGCCAGCAGCTTATGGCAATTAGCGGTAGAGCAGTTCTTC. Translating it yields CASSLWQLAVEQFF. Combining the CDR3 with reference TRBV11-1 and TRBJ2-1 gives the whole variable domain EAEVAQSPRYKITEKSQAVAFWCDPISGHATLYWYRQILGQGPELLVQFQDESVVDDSQLPKDRFSAERLKGVDSTLKIQPAELGDSAMYLCASSLWQLAVEQFFGPGTRLTVL.

The chain is built from TRBV5-4 and TRBJ2-1, with D possibly being TRBD2 (5 bases). V was trimmed by 5 bases and J by 5 bases, leaving 17 bases between them. The CDR3 spans 15 residues. Germline CDR1 reads SGHNT; CDR2 reads YYREEE (reference sequence). DNA for the CDR3: TGTGCCAGCAGTTTTGCCGGGGTTCTGAACAATGAGCAGTTCTTC. Protein sequence: CASSFAGVLNNEQFF.

This chain links TRBV19 with TRBJ2-1; D gene uncertain. V lost 1 base, J lost 3 bases, and 7 bases lay in between. The length of the CDR3 is 14 residues. CDR1 LNHDA and CDR2 SQIVND come from the germline V gene (reference sequence). CDR3: CASSIGAYYNEQFF. CDR3 nucleotide sequence: TGTGCCAGTAGTATAGGAGCCTACTACAATGAGCAGTTCTTC.

The chain carries TRBV16 and TRBJ2-7, with D perhaps matching TRBD2 (7 bases). V dropped 5 bases and J dropped 6 bases, with 23 bases sitting between them. Germline V CDR1 and CDR2: KGHSY, FQNENV. This CDR3 is built from 16 residues. This CDR3 reads CASSAPREGVLGEQYF. For the CDR3, the DNA is TGTGCCAGCAGCGCACCCAGGGAGGGGGTTTTGGGCGAGCAGTACTTC.

This clone was counted a single time. The V gene is TRBV7-8, the J gene TRBJ2-7; D is undetermined. Germline assignment: CDR1 SGHVS and CDR2 FQNEAQ. The V end lost 5 bases, the J end lost 6 bases, and 14 bases lay between the germline ends. This CDR3 comprises 13 residues. CDR3 coding DNA: TGTGCCAGCAGCCCTATCCAAGTAGCCGAGCAGTACTTC. This translates into CASSPIQVAEQYF.

CDR3 sequence (DNA): TGTGCCAGCAGCCAAGAGACAGGGGTGTACGAGCAGTACTTC. It translates to CASSQETGVYEQYF. The V and J genes are TRBV4-2 and TRBJ2-7; 8 bases are shared with TRBD1. The germline V gene encodes CDR1 LGHNA and CDR2 YNFKEQ. The CDR3 has 14 residues. V gave up 0 bases and J gave up 4 bases; unmatched junction bases: 2.

The V and J genes are TRBV9 and TRBJ2-7, with 7 bases fitting TRBD2. The germline CDR1 and CDR2 sequences are SGDLS and YYNGEE. This CDR3 is built from 15 residues. Losses at the gene ends were 2 bases for V and 2 bases for J; bases not matched to a gene: 7. The chain's CDR3 is CASSVGFLAAYEQYF. DNA of the CDR3: TGTGCCAGCAGCGTGGGATTTCTAGCGGCCTACGAGCAGTACTTC. Full variable domain (missing parts from reference TRBV9 and TRBJ2-7): DSGVTQTPKHLITATGQRVTLRCSPRSGDLSVYWYQQSLDQGLQFLIQYYNGEERAKGNILERFSAQQFPDLHSELNLSSLELGDSALYFCASSVGFLAAYEQYFGPGTRLTVT.

This clone was observed a few times. The chain is built from TRBV7-6 and TRBJ2-3; 8 bases match TRBD2. J gave up 2 bases and V 5 bases, and 9 bases lay outside the gene matches. The CDR3 loop spans 16 amino acids. The germline gives CDR1 SGHVS, CDR2 FNYEAQ. The CDR3 reads CASSPRGAGVTDTQYF. For the CDR3, the DNA is TGTGCCAGCAGCCCCCGTGGAGCGGGGGTCACAGATACGCAGTATTTT.

The chain joins TRBV7-9 to TRBJ1-1; D is unresolved. The CDR3 consists of 14 residues. Trimming took 5 bases from V and 0 from J, leaving 10 bases between them. The V gene's germline CDR1 is SEHNR and CDR2 FQNEAQ (reference sequence). The CDR3 loop is CASSPQAVNTEAFF. CDR3 nucleotide sequence: TGTGCCAGCAGCCCCCAGGCCGTGAACACTGAAGCTTTCTTT.

V usage is TRBV5-1 and J usage is TRBJ2-1; 11 bases agree with TRBD2. Per germline, CDR1 SGHRS and CDR2 YFSETQ. V trimming: 0 bases; J trimming: 5 bases; junction bases outside the gene matches: 1. The CDR3 sequence is 15 residues long. CDR3 coding DNA: TGCGCCAGCAGCTTGGGACTAGCGGGACACAATGAGCAGTTCTTC. Translating it yields CASSLGLAGHNEQFF.